Listed below are T cell receptor beta chains from one sample, sequenced in a study of CD8 T cells in Susac syndrome. TCRdb processed the immunoSEQ multiplex PCR reads anew with MiXCR; each CDR3 protein has one entry. The sample comprises roughly 120,000 distinct CDR3 sequences, approximately 96% of which are singletons, and more than 0.075% rests with the top ten. The sequenced sample consisted of CD4+ T cells from PBMCs. Receptor source: a human donor in good health. Each CDR3 is given with its conserved first and last residue. D genes are given only for firm matches. Clone size is stated in some rows and not others, as once, few, many or a class when expanded.

clone_size	d_call	v_call	j_call	cdr3_nt	cdr3_aa
-	-	TRBV18	TRBJ1-3	TGTGCCAGCTCACGGGGTAGGCAACAAACAATCTCTGGAAACACCATATATTTT	CASSRGRQQTISGNTIYF
once	TRBD1	TRBV24-1	TRBJ1-1	TGTGCCACCAGTGATTTCCTGACAGGGAAAGACACTGAAGCTTTCTTT	CATSDFLTGKDTEAFF
-	TRBD1	TRBV7-8	TRBJ1-2	TGTGCCAGCAGCTTAGCCACGGGACAGGGTGCAAATGGCTACACCTTC	CASSLATGQGANGYTF
-	-	TRBV7-6	TRBJ2-6	TGTGCCAGCAGCCTAAGGACGCCCGTCTCTGGGGCCAACGTCCTGACTTTC	CASSLRTPVSGANVLTF
-	-	TRBV19	TRBJ1-1	TGTGCCAGTAGTATAATCTACAGGGCGAACACTGAAGCTTTCTTT	CASSIIYRANTEAFF
-	-	TRBV10-3	TRBJ1-1	TGTGCCATCAACCCGGGTCTTGAAGCTTTCTTT	CAINPGLEAFF
-	TRBD2	TRBV20-1	TRBJ2-5	TGCAGTGCTAGAGATCATCTGGCTAGCGGGGGGCAAGAGACCCAGTACTTC	CSARDHLASGGQETQYF
-	TRBD1	TRBV20-1	TRBJ2-3	TGCAGTGCTGTCCAGCCGGGACAGGGAAAAGATACGCAGTATTTT	CSAVQPGQGKDTQYF
-	-	TRBV5-1	TRBJ2-1	TGCGCCAGCAGCTTGGATCGGGTGGCTGAGCAGTTCTTC	CASSLDRVAEQFF
once	TRBD1	TRBV7-9	TRBJ2-1	TGTGCCAGCAGCTCCGCCGGGACAGGGATCAATGAGCAGTTCTTC	CASSSAGTGINEQFF
-	-	TRBV3-1	TRBJ1-2	TGTGCGTTGTATGACAAAAACTATGGCTACACCTTC	CALYDKNYGYTF
-	-	TRBV2	TRBJ2-7	TGTGCCAGCAGGAACGGAGGGTACGAGCAGTACTTC	CASRNGGYEQYF
-	TRBD1	TRBV7-2	TRBJ2-7	TGTGCCAGCAGAGGACAGGGGTTGAGCTACGAGCAGTACTTC	CASRGQGLSYEQYF
-	-	TRBV5-1	TRBJ2-1	TGCGCCAGCAGCTTGGGGGGCCCCGTGTCGGACCACAATGAGCAGTTCTTC	CASSLGGPVSDHNEQFF
-	-	TRBV7-9	TRBJ1-3	TGTGCCAGCAGCCGAAGGGGGGGCTCTGGAAACACCATATATTTT	CASSRRGGSGNTIYF
-	TRBD1	TRBV6-2/TRBV6-3	TRBJ1-5	TGTGCCAGCAGCAAGACAGGGGGTCTCCTCAATCAGCCCCAGCATTTT	CASSKTGGLLNQPQHF
-	TRBD1	TRBV5-1	TRBJ2-5	TGCGCCAGCAGCTCGACAGGGTCGGAGACCCAGTACTTC	CASSSTGSETQYF
-	TRBD2	TRBV2	TRBJ2-2	TGTGCCAGCAAGACTAGCGGGACCACCGGGGAGCTGTTTTTT	CASKTSGTTGELFF
few	-	TRBV19	TRBJ2-7	TGTGCCAGTAGTCCGTTACAGGGCACCTACGAGCAGTACTTC	CASSPLQGTYEQYF
once	-	TRBV29-1	TRBJ2-2	TGCAGCGTTGAAAGGATGGGGTTGGGCACCGGGGAGCTGTTTTTT	CSVERMGLGTGELFF
-	-	TRBV2	TRBJ2-7	TGTGCCAGCCGGGCGCAGGTCTCCTACGAGCAGTACTTC	CASRAQVSYEQYF
-	TRBD1	TRBV5-1	TRBJ2-5	TGCGCCAGCAGCAACGGACAGGCCCAAGAGACCCAGTACTTC	CASSNGQAQETQYF
-	-	TRBV12-3/TRBV12-4	TRBJ2-5	TGTGCCAGCAGTTATGGTGGGACCCAGTACTTC	CASSYGGTQYF
-	-	TRBV30	TRBJ1-5	TGTGCCTGGAGCGATCCGGCCCGGAGGCCCCAGCATTTT	CAWSDPARRPQHF
-	-	TRBV25-1	TRBJ1-4	TGTGCCAGCAGTGAACCGGGACGAGGTGAAAAACTGTTTTTT	CASSEPGRGEKLFF
once	-	TRBV12-3/TRBV12-4	TRBJ2-5	TGTGCCAGCATTCTCGGGATATCAGGGGAGACCCAGTACTTC	CASILGISGETQYF
-	-	TRBV5-1	TRBJ2-4	TGCGCCAGCAGCTTGGCCGGTGGGGGAAACATTCAGTACTTC	CASSLAGGGNIQYF
-	TRBD1	TRBV5-1	TRBJ2-7	TGCGCCAGCAGCTTGGCGGGACAGCACTACGAGCAGTACTTC	CASSLAGQHYEQYF
-	TRBD2	TRBV5-4	TRBJ2-3	TGTGCCAGCAGCTTCTCAGCGGGAGGGCCGTATACGCAGTATTTT	CASSFSAGGPYTQYF
-	-	TRBV7-9	TRBJ1-5	TGTGCCAGCAGCTTATCCACCGGGGGGGCGTTCGGGCACCCCCAGCATTTT	CASSLSTGGAFGHPQHF
-	-	TRBV24-1	TRBJ1-1	TGTGCCACCACCGGCGGGGGCGAGAACACTGAAGCTTTCTTT	CATTGGGENTEAFF
-	-	TRBV7-9	TRBJ1-2	TGTGCCAGCAGCTTGCCCCTCGTCCAGAACTATGGCTACACCTTC	CASSLPLVQNYGYTF
-	-	TRBV27	TRBJ2-7	TGTGCCAGCAGTTTAGTAGCAGGGGCTGACTACGAGCAGTACTTC	CASSLVAGADYEQYF
-	TRBD1	TRBV6-2/TRBV6-3	TRBJ2-5	TGTGCCAGCAGAGTGACAGGGGGAGAGACCCAGTACTTC	CASRVTGGETQYF
-	-	TRBV27	TRBJ2-7	TGTGCCAGCGCCAGGGGGGGTGACCCCTCCTACGAGCAGTACTTC	CASARGGDPSYEQYF
-	-	TRBV5-1	TRBJ2-3	TGCGCCAGCGGTGAGGATGGCACAGATACGCAGTATTTT	CASGEDGTDTQYF
-	TRBD2	TRBV7-8	TRBJ2-1	TGTGCCAGCAGGCCCGGGACTAGCGGGAGAATAGGTGAGCAGTTCTTC	CASRPGTSGRIGEQFF
once	-	TRBV10-1	TRBJ2-5	TGCGCCAGCAGTGCTAGCGATAAGGAGACCCAGTACTTC	CASSASDKETQYF
-	-	TRBV20-1	TRBJ2-2	TGCAGTGCTCGTTATAACACCGGGGAGCTGTTTTTT	CSARYNTGELFF
-	TRBD2	TRBV5-4	TRBJ2-3	TGTGCCAGCAGCGACGGGACTAGGCGCGGCACAGATACGCAGTATTTT	CASSDGTRRGTDTQYF
-	-	TRBV12-3/TRBV12-4	TRBJ1-1	TGTGCCAGCACCACGGGGGCGCGAACTGAAGCTTTCTTT	CASTTGARTEAFF
-	-	TRBV18	TRBJ2-5	TGTGCCAGCTCACCGGATAGAGTAGGAGGAGAGACCCAGTACTTC	CASSPDRVGGETQYF